Below are 28 T cell receptor beta chains sequenced from a single sample in a study of T cells in Graves' hyperthyroidism and ophthalmopathy. The investigators amplified TCR beta CDR3 regions from RNA transcripts. First-round RT-PCR of the TCR CDR3 relied on the HTBI primer set. TCRdb re-analysed the multiplex PCR reads in MiXCR, keeping a single row per CDR3 protein. The sample includes under 250,000 distinct CDR3 sequences, about 17% of them seen just once. The sample taken for sequencing was blood. Receptors were obtained from a woman aged 45-60 years with Graves' hyperthyroidism.

In this sample, this clonotype turned up many times. In DNA form, the CDR3 reads TGTGCCAGCAGTGAACTGTCGGTAATTGGAACTGAGCAGTTCTTC. This gives the protein CASSELSVIGTEQFF. The gene calls are TRBV2 and TRBJ2-1; D remains unclear. CDR1 and CDR2 (germline): SNHLY, FYNNEI. The CDR3 contains 15 residues. Trimming took 2 bases from V and 9 from J, leaving 17 bases between them.

At least ten counts were recorded for this clonotype. V gene TRBV5-1 combines with J gene TRBJ1-5; possible D gene TRBD1, 6 bases. In germline, CDR1 is SGHRS, CDR2 YFSETQ. The germline V and J ends were trimmed by 5 bases and 4 bases, with 16 bases remaining between them. CDR3 length: 15 residues. CDR3 DNA sequence: TGCGCCAGCAGGCCGGAGGGGGATCCTAATCAGCCCCAGCATTTT. Translated: CASRPEGDPNQPQHF.

This clonotype has a handful of counts. CDR3 amino acids: CASSYPGGREGYNEQFF. The CDR3 nucleotides are TGTGCCAGCAGTTACCCGGGGGGGCGGGAGGGGTACAATGAGCAGTTCTTC. The rearrangement joins TRBV6-2 or TRBV6-3 to TRBJ2-1; 9 bases align to TRBD2. The germline gives CDR1 MNHEY, CDR2 SVGEGT. The CDR3 runs 17 residues. The trim removed 2 bases at V and 4 bases at J, leaving 9 bases unmatched.

This clonotype occurred many times. The gene calls are TRBV7-9 and TRBJ2-5, with unresolved D. Trimming took off 5 bases at V and 5 bases at J, with 12 bases between the two ends. Germline V gene lookup returns CDR1 SEHNR and CDR2 FQNEAQ (reference sequence). This CDR3 has 13 residues. CDR3: CASSQPTGETQYF. The CDR3 DNA reads TGTGCCAGCAGCCAGCCGACTGGGGAGACCCAGTACTTC.

This clonotype was counted many times. The chain employs TRBV20-1 and TRBJ1-2; maybe TRBD1 (6 bases). CDR3 size: 14 residues. Germline V lookup: CDR1 DFQATT, CDR2 SNEGSKA (reference sequence). V was cut by 3 bases and J by 1 base, with 12 bases left in between. The chain's CDR3 is CSARGTTFNYGYTF. CDR3 DNA: TGCAGTGCTAGGGGGACAACCTTTAACTATGGCTACACCTTC.

Ten or more counts support this clonotype. The chain employs TRBV11-2 and TRBJ2-3; 9 bases fit TRBD2. The CDR3 totals 13 residues. V was pared by 11 bases and J by 7 bases, with 10 bases of the junction left unmatched. Germline V gives CDR1 SGHAT, CDR2 FQNNGV. CDR3 protein: CASTGSGRNTQYF. The CDR3 nucleotides are TGTGCCTCCACGGGTAGCGGGAGAAATACGCAGTATTTT.

In its sample, this clonotype was seen many times. The J gene is TRBJ2-3, the V gene TRBV11-3; D might be TRBD2 (6 bases). Germline loops: CDR1 SGHNT, CDR2 YENEEA. V was shortened by 0 bases and J by 3 bases, with 10 bases between the two germline ends. The CDR3 extends over 15 amino acids. CDR3 loop: CASSLEGTVTDTQYF. The CDR3 coding sequence is TGTGCCAGCAGCTTAGAGGGGACTGTTACAGATACGCAGTATTTT.

This clonotype occurred a few times. The chain joins TRBV15 to TRBJ2-1, with 11 bases lining up with TRBD2. J gave up 7 bases and V 0 bases, and 2 bases lay outside the gene matches. The CDR3 totals 15 residues. CDR1 and CDR2 from the germline V gene are LNHNV and YYDKDF (reference sequence). CDR3 coding DNA: TGTGCCACCAGCAGAGAGGCTAGCGGGAGGAATGAGCAGTTCTTC. Its protein is CATSREASGRNEQFF.

This clonotype was seen only a few times. The chain employs TRBV19 and TRBJ2-3; D not resolved. The CDR3 extends over 16 amino acids. Trimming stripped 4 bases from V and 5 bases from J, with 19 bases between. Per the germline V gene, CDR1 is LNHDA and CDR2 is SQIVND (reference sequence). The chain's CDR3 is CASSNRPFAVGDTQYF. In nucleotides, the CDR3 is TGTGCCAGTAGTAATCGACCCTTTGCGGTTGGAGATACGCAGTATTTT.

V and J are TRBV30 and TRBJ1-5; no reliable D call. The CDR3 is 14 amino acids. Germline V gene sequence: CDR1 GTSNPN, CDR2 SVGIG (reference sequence). V lost 2 bases, J lost 7 bases, and 15 bases lay in between. CDR3 loop: CAWSLGSGMQPQHF. The CDR3 bases are TGTGCCTGGAGTTTAGGCAGTGGTATGCAGCCCCAGCATTTT. The full variable domain, completed using reference TRBV30 and TRBJ1-5, is SQTIHQWPATLVQPVGSPLSLECTVEGTSNPNLYWYRQAAGRGLQLLFYSVGIGQISSEVPQNLSASRPQDRQFILSSKKLLLSDSGFYLCAWSLGSGMQPQHFGDGTRLSIL.

The table lists this clonotype with many counts. The gene calls are TRBV18 and TRBJ2-7, with D possibly being TRBD1 or TRBD2 (6 bases each). Trimming removed 3 bases from V and 4 bases from J, with 22 bases in between. The CDR3 is 17 residues long. Germline CDR1 is KGHSH and CDR2 is LQKENI. The chain's CDR3 is CASSPEGHHGGRYEQYF. The CDR3 DNA follows: TGTGCCAGCTCACCGGAGGGACACCATGGAGGGAGGTACGAGCAGTACTTC.

Turning to this clonotype: A much more abundant neighbour one base away suggests this may be a read error. V is TRBV30 and J is TRBJ2-7; D might be TRBD1 or TRBD2, each matching 5 bases. This CDR3 is built from 14 residues. Germline CDR1 GTSNPN, CDR2 SVGIG (reference sequence). Trimming pared 0 bases from V and 3 bases from J, leaving 12 bases between. The CDR3 DNA follows: TGTGCCTGGAGTGTACGGGGCCTTATCTACGAGCAGTACTTC. This encodes CAWSVRGLIYEQYF.

This clonotype was counted between two and nine times. The J gene is TRBJ2-3, the V gene TRBV4-1, with 7 positions matching TRBD2. Germline CDR1 and CDR2: MGHRA and YSYEKL. This CDR3 contains 16 residues. With 4 bases clipped from V and 5 bases from J, the junction kept 12 bases outside the gene matches. DNA of the CDR3: TGCGCCAGCAGCCCTCCGAGCGCCGGGACTAAAGATACGCAGTATTTT. It specifies CASSPPSAGTKDTQYF.

This clonotype has a count of ten or more. The chain recombines TRBV20-1 with TRBJ1-2; tentatively, D is TRBD1 (5 bases). V lost 3 bases and J lost 6, with 8 bases in between. The CDR3 has 11 residues. Germline assignment: CDR1 DFQATT and CDR2 SNEGSKA (reference sequence). The CDR3 bases are TGCAGTGCTAGGATGGGGGATGGCTACACCTTC. Its translation is CSARMGDGYTF.

This clonotype was counted between two and nine times. A clone one base away is much larger, so this may be a read error. The chain links TRBV2 to TRBJ1-1; tentatively, D is TRBD1 (5 bases). The CDR3 is 12 residues long. Trimming pared 4 bases from V and 4 bases from J, leaving 7 bases between. The V gene's germline CDR1 is SNHLY and CDR2 FYNNEI. CDR3: CASSGGGTEAFF. The CDR3 DNA sequence: TGTGCCAGCAGTGGGGGGGGCACTGAAGCTTTCTTT.

V and J are TRBV12-3 or TRBV12-4 and TRBJ2-7; perhaps TRBD2 as D (7 bases). The CDR3 loop spans 15 amino acids. The germline V and J ends were trimmed by 5 bases and 6 bases, with 20 bases remaining between them. The CDR3 DNA follows: TGTGCCAGCAGTCCACGGGACTACCCCAGGGGCGAGCAGTACTTC. Encoded protein: CASSPRDYPRGEQYF.

The chain employs TRBV7-3 and TRBJ2-1; D may be TRBD1 (6 bases). The CDR3 consists of 13 residues. With 4 bases removed from V and 10 bases from J, the gap between germline ends came to 14 bases. CDR1 and CDR2 (germline): SGHTA, FQGTGA. This CDR3 reads CASSSPQGSEQFF. The CDR3 region has the DNA TGTGCCAGCAGCTCCCCACAGGGATCCGAGCAGTTCTTC.

This clonotype was seen a few times. This chain uses TRBV5-8 with TRBJ1-4, with TRBD1 matching 7 bases. Per germline, CDR1 SGHTS and CDR2 YDEGEE. After removal of 4 bases from V and 6 bases from J, the junction contained 6 bases not matched to a gene. CDR3 size: 14 residues. CDR3 protein: CASSRGQKHEKLFF. DNA for the CDR3: TGTGCCAGCAGCCGGGGACAGAAACATGAAAAACTGTTTTTT.

The chain combines TRBV30 with TRBJ2-2; a weak D match, TRBD1 (5 bases). The CDR3 length is 13 residues. Between the trimmed V and J ends, which lost 5 bases and 4 bases, there was a span of 11 bases. Per germline, CDR1 GTSNPN and CDR2 SVGIG (reference sequence). The CDR3 DNA reads as TGTGCCTGGGGGGCCGAGACCACCGGGGAGCTGTTTTTT. The encoded protein is CAWGAETTGELFF.

This clonotype came up a few times. This chain uses TRBV29-1 with TRBJ1-3; D unclear. The CDR3 covers 13 residues. Germline-derived CDR1 and CDR2 are SQVTM and ANQGSEA. Trimming shortened V by 6 bases and J by 0 bases, and 9 bases separated the two germline ends. CDR3 amino acids: CSVAGTSGNTIYF. The CDR3 region has the DNA TGCAGCGTGGCGGGAACCTCTGGAAACACCATATATTTT.

This clonotype was seen many times. This chain links TRBV20-1 with TRBJ1-4; possible D gene TRBD1, 6 bases. The germline V gene encodes CDR1 DFQATT and CDR2 SNEGSKA (reference sequence). CDR3 length: 13 amino acids. With 5 bases removed from V and 5 bases from J, the gap between germline ends came to 12 bases. The DNA of the CDR3 is TGCAGTGCTCCGGACAGATACAATGAAAAACTGTTTTTT. This codes for CSAPDRYNEKLFF.

Only a few counts were recorded for this clonotype. A much larger clone lies one base from this, so it may be a read error. This chain uses TRBV10-3 with TRBJ2-5; D unclear. The CDR3 consists of 15 residues. With 2 bases removed from V and 4 bases from J, the gap between germline ends came to 14 bases. Germline V gene data show CDR1 as ENHRY and CDR2 as SYGVKD. The CDR3 DNA reads as TGTGCCATCAGTGAGGGCAGCTTCCAAGGAGAGACCCAGTACTTC. Translation: CAISEGSFQGETQYF.

This clonotype was detected only a few times. J is TRBJ1-2 and V is TRBV4-2; TRBD1 matches at 7 bases. The length of the CDR3 is 15 residues. CDR1 is LGHNA and CDR2 is YNFKEQ in the germline V gene. V was clipped by 0 bases and J by 9 bases; unmatched bases: 10. The CDR3 protein is CASSQEKDRAVRYTF. CDR3 DNA sequence: TGTGCCAGCAGCCAAGAGAAAGACAGGGCGGTTCGCTACACCTTC.

There are many counts of this clonotype. The chain carries TRBV6-1 and TRBJ2-5; a possible D gene is TRBD1 (5 bases). The CDR3 sequence is 12 residues long. Germline V gene sequence: CDR1 MNHNS, CDR2 SASEGT. Trimming took 6 bases from V and 1 from J, leaving 6 bases between them. The CDR3 DNA is TGTGCCAGCAGCAGGGTCCAAGAGACCCAGTACTTC. Amino acids: CASSRVQETQYF.

The genes are TRBV24-1 and TRBJ2-1; tentative D call: TRBD1 (6 bases). Trimming took off 0 bases at V and 15 bases at J, with 8 bases between the two ends. Germline V CDR1 and CDR2: KGHDR, SFDVKD. This CDR3 has 11 amino acids. For the CDR3, the DNA is TGTGCCACCAGTGATTTGCTGGGGGCGTTCTTC. Translating it yields CATSDLLGAFF.

This clonotype was counted many times. The CDR3 is CAWTIGTSGLDEQYF. CDR3 coding DNA: TGTGCCTGGACCATAGGGACTAGCGGCCTCGACGAGCAGTACTTC. The genes are TRBV30 and TRBJ2-7, with TRBD2 matching 11 bases. Per germline, CDR1 GTSNPN and CDR2 SVGIG (reference sequence). This CDR3 comprises 15 residues. Trimming cost V 4 bases and J 5 bases; bases outside gene matches: 10.

This clonotype appeared many times. The chain links TRBV6-1 to TRBJ1-1; possibly TRBD1 for D (6 bases). V lost 3 bases and J lost 5, with 13 bases in between. Germline V gene lookup returns CDR1 MNHNS and CDR2 SASEGT. The CDR3 sequence is 14 residues long. The CDR3 loop reads CASSENQGSTEAFF. In nucleotides, the CDR3 is TGTGCCAGCAGTGAGAACCAGGGGAGTACTGAAGCTTTCTTT.

This clonotype was seen at least ten times. The gene calls are TRBV20-1 and TRBJ2-3; D possibly corresponds to TRBD2 (5 bases). This CDR3 region has 14 residues. V was cut by 2 bases and J by 2 bases, with 11 bases left in between. Per germline, CDR1 DFQATT and CDR2 SNEGSKA (reference sequence). The CDR3 sequence is CSARSPGITDTQYF. CDR3 in DNA: TGCAGTGCTAGATCTCCGGGAATCACAGATACGCAGTATTTT.